A single sample is the source of the 3 T cell receptor beta chains below, sequenced in a study of Graves' ophthalmopathy and Graves' hyperthyroidism. CDR3 regions of TCR beta were amplified from RNA transcripts. HTBI primers were used in a first-round RT-PCR, which preceded a second-round multiplex PCR. TCRdb passed the multiplex PCR reads through MiXCR, listing each CDR3 protein once. The sample has 740,000 or so distinct CDR3 sequences; around 40% are singletons. The sequencing input was peripheral blood. These receptors originate from an adult man with Graves' ophthalmopathy.

Many counts were recorded for this clonotype. This chain joins TRBV19 and TRBJ1-5; D unresolved. This CDR3 has 15 residues. Germline CDR1 and CDR2: LNHDA and SQIVND (reference sequence). Trimming took off 3 bases at V and 3 bases at J, with 12 bases between the two ends. The chain's CDR3 is CASSIQTIPNQPQHF. The DNA of the CDR3 is TGTGCCAGTAGTATTCAGACAATACCCAATCAGCCCCAGCATTTT.

This clonotype was seen a few times. The CDR3 DNA sequence: TGTGCCAGCAGCGCCGGACAGGGGATCACCGGGGAGCTGTTTTTT. This encodes CASSAGQGITGELFF. The V gene is TRBV7-9, the J gene TRBJ2-2; TRBD1 matches 9 bases. This CDR3 spans 15 amino acids. CDR1 SEHNR and CDR2 FQNEAQ come from the germline V gene (reference sequence). V was clipped by 5 bases and J by 4 bases; unmatched bases: 5.

This clonotype was seen ten or more times. The chain uses TRBV15 and TRBJ1-3, with D uncertain. The CDR3 covers 12 residues. CDR1 and CDR2 (germline): LNHNV, YYDKDF (reference sequence). Trimming left V 0 bases short and J 5 bases short, with 2 bases between. The CDR3 loop is CATSRERNTIYF. In nucleotides, the CDR3 is TGTGCCACCAGCAGAGAGAGAAACACCATATATTTT.